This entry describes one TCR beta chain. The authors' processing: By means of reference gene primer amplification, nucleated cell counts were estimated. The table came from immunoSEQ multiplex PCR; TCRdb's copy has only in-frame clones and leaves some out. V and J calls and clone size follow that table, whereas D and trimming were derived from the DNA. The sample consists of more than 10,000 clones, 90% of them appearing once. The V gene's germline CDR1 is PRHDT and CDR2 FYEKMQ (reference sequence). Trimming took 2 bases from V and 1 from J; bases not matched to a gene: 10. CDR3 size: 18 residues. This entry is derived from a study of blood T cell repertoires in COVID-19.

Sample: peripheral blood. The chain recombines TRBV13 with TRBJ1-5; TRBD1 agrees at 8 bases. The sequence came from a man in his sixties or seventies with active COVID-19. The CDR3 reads CASSLTDPTGGSNQPQHF. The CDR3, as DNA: TGTGCCAGCAGCTTAACCGACCCAACAGGGGGGAGCAATCAGCCCCAGCATTTT.